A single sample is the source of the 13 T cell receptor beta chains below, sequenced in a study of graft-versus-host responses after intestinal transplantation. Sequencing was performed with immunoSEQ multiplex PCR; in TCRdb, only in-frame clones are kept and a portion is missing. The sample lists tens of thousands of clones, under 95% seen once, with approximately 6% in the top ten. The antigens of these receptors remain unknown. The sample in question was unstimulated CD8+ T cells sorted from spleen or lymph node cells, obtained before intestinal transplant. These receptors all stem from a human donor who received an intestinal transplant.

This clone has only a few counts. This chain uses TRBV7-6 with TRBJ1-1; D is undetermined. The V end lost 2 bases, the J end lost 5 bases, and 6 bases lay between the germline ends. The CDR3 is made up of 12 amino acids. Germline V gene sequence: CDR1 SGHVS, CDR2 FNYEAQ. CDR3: CASSLSGTEAFF. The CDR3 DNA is TGTGCCAGCAGCTTAAGTGGTACTGAAGCTTTCTTT.

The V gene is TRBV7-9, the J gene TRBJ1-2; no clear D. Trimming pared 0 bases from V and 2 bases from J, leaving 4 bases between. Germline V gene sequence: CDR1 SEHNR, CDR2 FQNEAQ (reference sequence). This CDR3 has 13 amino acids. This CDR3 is CASSLASNYGYTF. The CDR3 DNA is TGTGCCAGCAGCTTAGCCAGCAACTATGGCTACACCTTC.

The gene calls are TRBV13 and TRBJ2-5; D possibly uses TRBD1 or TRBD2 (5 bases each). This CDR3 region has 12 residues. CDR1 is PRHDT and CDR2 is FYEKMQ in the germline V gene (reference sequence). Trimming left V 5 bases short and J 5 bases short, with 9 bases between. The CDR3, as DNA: TGTGCCAGCAGCGTGGGGACGGAGACCCAGTACTTC. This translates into CASSVGTETQYF.

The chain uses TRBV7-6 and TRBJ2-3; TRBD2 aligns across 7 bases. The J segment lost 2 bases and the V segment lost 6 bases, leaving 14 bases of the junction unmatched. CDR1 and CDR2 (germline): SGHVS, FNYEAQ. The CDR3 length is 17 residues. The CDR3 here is CASSERTSGANTDTQYF. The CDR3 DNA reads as TGTGCCAGCAGTGAGCGTACCAGCGGGGCCAACACAGATACGCAGTATTTT.

The CDR3 nucleotides read TGTGCCAGCAGCTTGGATCCGGGGTTCCTGTTTTTT. This gives the protein CASSLDPGFLFF. The V call is TRBV5-4, the J call TRBJ2-2; a weak D match, TRBD2 (5 bases). This CDR3 spans 12 amino acids. Germline CDR1 is SGHNT and CDR2 is YYREEE (reference sequence). V lost 0 bases and J lost 14, with 11 bases in between.

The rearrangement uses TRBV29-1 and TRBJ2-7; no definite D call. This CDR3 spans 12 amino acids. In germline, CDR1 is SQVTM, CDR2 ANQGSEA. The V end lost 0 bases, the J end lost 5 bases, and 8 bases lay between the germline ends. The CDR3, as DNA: TGCAGCGTTGAAGACGAGGAAGACGAGCAGTACTTC. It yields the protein CSVEDEEDEQYF.

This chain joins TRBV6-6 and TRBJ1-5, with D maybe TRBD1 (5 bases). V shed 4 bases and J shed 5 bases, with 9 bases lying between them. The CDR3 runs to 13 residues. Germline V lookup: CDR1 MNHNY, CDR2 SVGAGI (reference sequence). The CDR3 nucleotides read TGTGCCAGCAGTTCCGGGACCTATCAGCCCCAGCATTTT. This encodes CASSSGTYQPQHF.

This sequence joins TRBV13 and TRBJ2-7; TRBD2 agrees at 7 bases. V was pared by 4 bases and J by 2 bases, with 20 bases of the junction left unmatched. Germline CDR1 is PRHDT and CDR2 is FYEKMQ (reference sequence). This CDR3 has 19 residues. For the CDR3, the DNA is TGTGCCAGCAGCTCATCCCCGGATTGGCTAGCGGACCAAACCTACGAGCAGTACTTC. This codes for CASSSSPDWLADQTYEQYF.

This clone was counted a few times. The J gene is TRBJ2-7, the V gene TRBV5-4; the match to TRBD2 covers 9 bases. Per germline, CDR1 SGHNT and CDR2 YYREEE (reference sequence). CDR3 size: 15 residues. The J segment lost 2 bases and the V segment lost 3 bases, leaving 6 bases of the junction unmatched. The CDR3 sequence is CASSSLAGDPYEQYF. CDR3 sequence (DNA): TGTGCCAGCAGCTCCTTAGCGGGAGACCCCTACGAGCAGTACTTC.

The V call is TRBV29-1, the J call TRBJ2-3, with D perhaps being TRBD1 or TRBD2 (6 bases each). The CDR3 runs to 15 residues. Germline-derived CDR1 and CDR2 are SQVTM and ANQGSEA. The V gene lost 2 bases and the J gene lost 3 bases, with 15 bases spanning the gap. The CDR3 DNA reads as TGCAGCGTTGAAATCTCAGGGGAGGAGACAGATACGCAGTATTTT. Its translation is CSVEISGEETDTQYF.

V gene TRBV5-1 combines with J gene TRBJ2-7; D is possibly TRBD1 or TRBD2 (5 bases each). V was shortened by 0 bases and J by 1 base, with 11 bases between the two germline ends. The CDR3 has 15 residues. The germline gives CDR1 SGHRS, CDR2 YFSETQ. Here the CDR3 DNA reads TGCGCCAGCAGCTTGGGAGGGACCCAGTCCTACGAGCAGTACTTC. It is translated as CASSLGGTQSYEQYF.

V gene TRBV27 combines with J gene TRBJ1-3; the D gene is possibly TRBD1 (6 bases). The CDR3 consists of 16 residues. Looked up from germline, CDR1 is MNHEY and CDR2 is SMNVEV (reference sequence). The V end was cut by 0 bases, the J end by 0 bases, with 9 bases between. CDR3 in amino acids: CASSLSRGFSGNTIYF. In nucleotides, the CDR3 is TGTGCCAGCAGTTTATCCAGGGGTTTCTCTGGAAACACCATATATTTT.

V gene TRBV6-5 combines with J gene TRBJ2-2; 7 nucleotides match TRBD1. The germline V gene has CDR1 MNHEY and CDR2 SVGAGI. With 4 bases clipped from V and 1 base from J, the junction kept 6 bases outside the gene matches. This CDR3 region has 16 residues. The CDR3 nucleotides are TGTGCCAGCAGTTCTCCGGGACAGCAGAACACCGGGGAGCTGTTTTTT. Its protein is CASSSPGQQNTGELFF.